The source of this T cell receptor beta chain is a study of PD-1 blockade in classical Hodgkin lymphoma. Study-level findings and limits: The CD4+ diversity rise by C4D1 was clearest in complete responders.

The germline V gene encodes CDR1 MNHEY and CDR2 SMNVEV (reference sequence). Trimming left V 1 base short and J 0 bases short, with 6 bases between. This CDR3 spans 15 amino acids. The patients all showed relapse after autologous stem cell transplantation, while their brentuximab vedotin exposure varied. On this clone itself: Its antigen is not identified.

Produced via immunoSEQ multiplex PCR; TCRdb's table is partial and in-frame only. The table lists more than 60,000 clones, 90% of them singletons. The sequences come from peripheral blood mononuclear cells (PBMCs), collected at baseline. This sequence was found in a human donor with classical Hodgkin lymphoma. The chain joins TRBV27 to TRBJ2-2; D not certain. CDR3 DNA sequence: TGTGCCAGCAGTTTATATGGTCCGAACACCGGGGAGCTGTTTTTT. Amino acid sequence: CASSLYGPNTGELFF.